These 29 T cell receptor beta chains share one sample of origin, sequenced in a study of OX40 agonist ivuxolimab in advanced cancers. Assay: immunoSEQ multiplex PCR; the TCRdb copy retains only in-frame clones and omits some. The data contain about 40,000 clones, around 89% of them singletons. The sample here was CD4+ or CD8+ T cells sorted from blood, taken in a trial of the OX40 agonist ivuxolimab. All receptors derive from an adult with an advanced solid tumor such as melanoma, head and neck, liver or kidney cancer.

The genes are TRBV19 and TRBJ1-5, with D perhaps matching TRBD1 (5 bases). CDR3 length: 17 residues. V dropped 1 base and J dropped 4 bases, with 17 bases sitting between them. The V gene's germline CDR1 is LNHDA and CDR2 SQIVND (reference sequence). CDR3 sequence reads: CASSIAGRPWGNQPQHF. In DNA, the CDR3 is TGTGCCAGTAGTATAGCAGGACGGCCGTGGGGGAATCAGCCCCAGCATTTT.

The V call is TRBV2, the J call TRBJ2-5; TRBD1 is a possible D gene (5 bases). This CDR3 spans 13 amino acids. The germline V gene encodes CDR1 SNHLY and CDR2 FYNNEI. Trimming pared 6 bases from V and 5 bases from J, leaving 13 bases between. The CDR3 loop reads CASSPVGRETQYF. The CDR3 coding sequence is TGTGCCAGCAGCCCCGTGGGGCGCGAGACCCAGTACTTC.

The CDR3 bases are TGTGCCAGCAGCTTAGACGACAGGGTGGAGACCCAGTACTTC. This gives the protein CASSLDDRVETQYF. The chain carries TRBV7-3 and TRBJ2-5; 7 nucleotides line up with TRBD1. There are 14 residues in the CDR3. V lost 2 bases and J lost 5; bases outside the gene matches: 5. Germline V gene data show CDR1 as SGHTA and CDR2 as FQGTGA.

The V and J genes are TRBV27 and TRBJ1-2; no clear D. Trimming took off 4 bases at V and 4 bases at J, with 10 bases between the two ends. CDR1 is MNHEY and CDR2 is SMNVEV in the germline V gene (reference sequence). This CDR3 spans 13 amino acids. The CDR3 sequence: CASSSRGPYGYTF. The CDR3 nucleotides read TGTGCCAGCAGTTCCCGTGGTCCCTATGGCTACACCTTC.

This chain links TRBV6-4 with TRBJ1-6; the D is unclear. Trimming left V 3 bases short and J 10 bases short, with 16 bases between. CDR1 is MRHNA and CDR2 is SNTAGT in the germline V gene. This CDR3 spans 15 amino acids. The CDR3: CASSDVAGGQSPLHF. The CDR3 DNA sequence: TGTGCCAGCAGTGATGTGGCAGGCGGGCAATCACCCCTCCACTTT.

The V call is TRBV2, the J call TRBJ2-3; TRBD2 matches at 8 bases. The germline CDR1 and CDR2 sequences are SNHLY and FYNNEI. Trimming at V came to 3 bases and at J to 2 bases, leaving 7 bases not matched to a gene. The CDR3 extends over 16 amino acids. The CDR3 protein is CASSEYGTSLTDTQYF. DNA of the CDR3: TGTGCCAGCAGTGAGTACGGGACTAGTCTCACAGATACGCAGTATTTT.

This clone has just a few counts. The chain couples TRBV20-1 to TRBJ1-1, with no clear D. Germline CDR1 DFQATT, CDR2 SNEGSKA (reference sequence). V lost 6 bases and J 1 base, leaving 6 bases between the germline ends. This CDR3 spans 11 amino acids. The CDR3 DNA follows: TGCAGTGCGCGACAGAACACTGAAGCTTTCTTT. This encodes CSARQNTEAFF.

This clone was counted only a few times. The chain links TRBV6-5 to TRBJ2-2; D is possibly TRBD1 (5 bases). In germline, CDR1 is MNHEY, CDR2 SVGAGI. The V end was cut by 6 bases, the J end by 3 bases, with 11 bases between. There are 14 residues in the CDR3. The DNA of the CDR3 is TGTGCCAGCAGAAGACAGCAATACACCGGGGAGCTGTTTTTT. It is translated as CASRRQQYTGELFF.

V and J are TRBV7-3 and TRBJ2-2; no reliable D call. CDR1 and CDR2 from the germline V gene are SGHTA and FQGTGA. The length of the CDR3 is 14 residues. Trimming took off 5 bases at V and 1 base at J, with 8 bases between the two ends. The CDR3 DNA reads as TGTGCCAGCAGCCGATCTTTGAACACCGGGGAGCTGTTTTTT. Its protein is CASSRSLNTGELFF.

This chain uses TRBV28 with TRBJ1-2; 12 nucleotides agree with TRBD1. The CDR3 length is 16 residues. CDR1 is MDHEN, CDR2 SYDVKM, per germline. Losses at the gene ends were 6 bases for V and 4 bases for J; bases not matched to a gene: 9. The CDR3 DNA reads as TGTGCCAGCAGGACCGAAGGGACAGGGGGCCTCTATGGCTACACCTTC. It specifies CASRTEGTGGLYGYTF.

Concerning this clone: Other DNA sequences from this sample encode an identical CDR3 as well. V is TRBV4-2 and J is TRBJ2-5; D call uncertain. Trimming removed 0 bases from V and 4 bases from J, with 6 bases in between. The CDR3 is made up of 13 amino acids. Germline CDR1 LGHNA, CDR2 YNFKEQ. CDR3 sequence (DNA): TGTGCCAGCAGCCAAGATGATGGAGAGACCCAGTACTTC. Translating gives CASSQDDGETQYF.

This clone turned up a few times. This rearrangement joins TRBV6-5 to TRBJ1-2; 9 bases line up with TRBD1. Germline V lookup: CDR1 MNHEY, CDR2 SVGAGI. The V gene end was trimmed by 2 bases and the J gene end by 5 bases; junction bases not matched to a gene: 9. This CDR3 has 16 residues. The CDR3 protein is CASSYRRTGGGYGYTF. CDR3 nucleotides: TGTGCCAGCAGTTACCGAAGAACAGGGGGCGGGTATGGCTACACCTTC.

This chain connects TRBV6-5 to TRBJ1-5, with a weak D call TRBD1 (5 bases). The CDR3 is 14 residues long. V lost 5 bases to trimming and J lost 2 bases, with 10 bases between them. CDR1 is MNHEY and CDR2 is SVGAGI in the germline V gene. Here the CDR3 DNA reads TGTGCCAGCAGTCGGGGGTTGGGCAATCAGCCCCAGCATTTT. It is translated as CASSRGLGNQPQHF.

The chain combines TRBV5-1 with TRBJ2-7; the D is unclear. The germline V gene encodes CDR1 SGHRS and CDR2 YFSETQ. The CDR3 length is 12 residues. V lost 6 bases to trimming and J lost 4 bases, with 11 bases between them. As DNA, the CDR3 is TGCGCCAGCACCGAAGCCGGTTACGAGCAGTACTTC. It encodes CASTEAGYEQYF.

The DNA of the CDR3 is TGCAGCTCCAGACAGGGACAAGAGACCCAGTACTTC. Translated, it gives CSSRQGQETQYF. J is TRBJ2-5 and V is TRBV29-1; 7 nucleotides agree with TRBD1. The CDR3 has 12 residues. V dropped 8 bases and J dropped 2; count of bases not matched to a gene: 5. CDR1 is SQVTM and CDR2 is ANQGSEA in the germline V gene.

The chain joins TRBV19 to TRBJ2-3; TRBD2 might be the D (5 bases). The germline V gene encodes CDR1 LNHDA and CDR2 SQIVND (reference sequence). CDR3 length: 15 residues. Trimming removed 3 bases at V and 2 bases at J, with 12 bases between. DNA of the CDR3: TGTGCCAGTAGTATTAGGCGGGCTTACACAGATACGCAGTATTTT. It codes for CASSIRRAYTDTQYF.

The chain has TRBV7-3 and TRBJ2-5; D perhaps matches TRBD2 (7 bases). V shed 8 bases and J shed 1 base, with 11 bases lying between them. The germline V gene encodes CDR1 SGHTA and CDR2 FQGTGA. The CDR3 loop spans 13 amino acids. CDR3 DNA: TGTGCCAGCGCCCGGGGGGCCCAAGAGACCCAGTACTTC. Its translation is CASARGAQETQYF.

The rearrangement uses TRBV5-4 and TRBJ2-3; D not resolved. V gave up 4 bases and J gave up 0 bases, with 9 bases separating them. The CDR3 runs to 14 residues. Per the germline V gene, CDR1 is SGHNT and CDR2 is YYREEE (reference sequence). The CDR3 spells CASSRVESTDTQYF. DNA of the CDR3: TGTGCCAGCAGCCGCGTCGAGAGCACAGATACGCAGTATTTT.

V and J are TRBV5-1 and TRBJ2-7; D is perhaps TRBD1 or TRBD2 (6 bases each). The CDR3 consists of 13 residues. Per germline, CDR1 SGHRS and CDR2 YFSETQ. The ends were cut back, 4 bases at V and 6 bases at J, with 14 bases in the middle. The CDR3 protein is CASSIQGSGEQYF. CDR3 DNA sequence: TGCGCCAGCAGCATACAGGGTAGCGGCGAGCAGTACTTC.

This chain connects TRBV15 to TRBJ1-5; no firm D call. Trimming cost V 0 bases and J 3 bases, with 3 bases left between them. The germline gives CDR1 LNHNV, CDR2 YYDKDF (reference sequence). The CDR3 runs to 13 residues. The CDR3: CATSRDPNQPQHF. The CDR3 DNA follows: TGTGCCACCAGCAGAGATCCCAATCAGCCCCAGCATTTT.

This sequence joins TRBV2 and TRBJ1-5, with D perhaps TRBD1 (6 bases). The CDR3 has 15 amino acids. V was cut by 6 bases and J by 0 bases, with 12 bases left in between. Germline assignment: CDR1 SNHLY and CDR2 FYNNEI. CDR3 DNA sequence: TGTGCCAGCAGGGACAGCGCATATAGCAATCAGCCCCAGCATTTT. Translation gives CASRDSAYSNQPQHF.

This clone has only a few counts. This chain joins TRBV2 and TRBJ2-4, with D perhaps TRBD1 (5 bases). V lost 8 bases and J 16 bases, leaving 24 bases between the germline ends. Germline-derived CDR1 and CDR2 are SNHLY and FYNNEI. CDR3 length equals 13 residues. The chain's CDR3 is CASGMMKGPSTYF. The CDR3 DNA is TGTGCCAGCGGAATGATGAAGGGGCCCTCAACCTACTTC.

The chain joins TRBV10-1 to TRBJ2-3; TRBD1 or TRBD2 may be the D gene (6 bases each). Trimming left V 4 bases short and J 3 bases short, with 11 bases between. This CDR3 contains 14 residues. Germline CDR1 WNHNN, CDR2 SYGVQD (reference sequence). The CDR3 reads CASSGKGGTDTQYF. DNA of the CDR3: TGCGCCAGCAGTGGAAAGGGGGGTACAGATACGCAGTATTTT.

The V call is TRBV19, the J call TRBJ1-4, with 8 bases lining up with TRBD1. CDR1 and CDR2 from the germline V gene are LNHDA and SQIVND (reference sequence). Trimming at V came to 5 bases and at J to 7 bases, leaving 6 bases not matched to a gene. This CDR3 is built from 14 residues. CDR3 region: CASSHRGVGEKLFF. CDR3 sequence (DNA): TGTGCCAGTAGTCACAGGGGGGTCGGTGAAAAACTGTTTTTT. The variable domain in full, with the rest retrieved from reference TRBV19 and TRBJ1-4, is DGGITQSPKYLFRKEGQNVTLSCEQNLNHDAMYWYRQDPGQGLRLIYYSQIVNDFQKGDIAEGYSVSREKKESFPLTVTSAQKNPTAFYLCASSHRGVGEKLFFGSGTQLSVL.

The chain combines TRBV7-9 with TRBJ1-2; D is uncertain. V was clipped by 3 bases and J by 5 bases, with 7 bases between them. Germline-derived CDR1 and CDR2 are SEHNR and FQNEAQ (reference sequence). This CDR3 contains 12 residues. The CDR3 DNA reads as TGTGCCAGCAGCTTGGAGGAATATGGCTACACCTTC. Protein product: CASSLEEYGYTF.

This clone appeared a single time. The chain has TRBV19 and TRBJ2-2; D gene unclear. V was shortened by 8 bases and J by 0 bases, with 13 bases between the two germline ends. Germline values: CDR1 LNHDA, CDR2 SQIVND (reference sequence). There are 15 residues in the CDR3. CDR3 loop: CASLPGSTNTGELFF. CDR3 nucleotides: TGTGCCAGTCTTCCAGGAAGCACGAACACCGGGGAGCTGTTTTTT.

This CDR3 is CASSPGAEPNQPQHF. Here the CDR3 DNA reads TGTGCCAGCTCCCCAGGGGCAGAACCTAATCAGCCCCAGCATTTT. The chain has TRBV18 and TRBJ1-5; tentatively, D is TRBD1 (6 bases). The CDR3 has 15 residues. Trimming cost V 6 bases and J 4 bases, with 16 bases left between them. CDR1 KGHSH and CDR2 LQKENI come from the germline V gene.

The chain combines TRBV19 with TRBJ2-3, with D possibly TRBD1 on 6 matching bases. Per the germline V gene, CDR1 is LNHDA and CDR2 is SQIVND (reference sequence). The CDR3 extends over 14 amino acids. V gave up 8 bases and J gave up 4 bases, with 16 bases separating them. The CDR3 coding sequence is TGTGCCAGTGGACGGACAGCATTGGCAGATACGCAGTATTTT. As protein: CASGRTALADTQYF.

CDR3 sequence: CASRAPPQGTYTF. The DNA of the CDR3 is TGTGCCAGCAGAGCACCGCCCCAGGGAACCTACACCTTC. The chain employs TRBV6-5 and TRBJ1-2, with D possibly TRBD1 on 5 matching bases. Germline V lookup: CDR1 MNHEY, CDR2 SVGAGI. The CDR3 spans 13 residues. The V end lost 6 bases, the J end lost 10 bases, and 18 bases lay between the germline ends.